This T cell receptor (beta chain) was documented in a study of PD-L1 blockade in urothelial cancer. At the level of the study: At 6 weeks and at 3 weeks (second dose) after treatment start, blood was analyzed. Study results and caveats: Survival was better when pretreatment blood TCR clonality fell below the median. The study found that durable-benefit patients expanded tumor-associated blood clones more at 3 weeks.

Comment on this clone: Its antigen is unidentified.

Synthetic TCR analog templates were spiked into all PCRs individually. The data were produced by immunoSEQ multiplex PCR, yet TCRdb's version contains in-frame clones alone and is incomplete. This table holds about 72,000 clones, 84% found once. The length of the CDR3 is 16 residues. Looked up from germline, CDR1 is SGHTA and CDR2 is FQGTGA. V lost 8 bases to trimming and J lost 2 bases, with 19 bases between them. The genes are TRBV7-3 and TRBJ2-1, with D perhaps matching TRBD2 (5 bases). The sequenced sample was PBMCs, obtained around atezolizumab (anti-PD-L1) treatment. This TCR was recovered from a man aged 65 to 85 with urothelial cancer. This CDR3 reads CASQTKAGYTYNEQFF. For the CDR3, the DNA is TGTGCCAGCCAGACTAAAGCTGGCTACACCTACAATGAGCAGTTCTTC.